The next 27 T cell receptor beta chains were all read from a single sample in a study of T-cell memory formation after mild COVID-19. TCRdb re-analysed the 5' RACE reads in MiXCR, keeping a single row per CDR3 protein. The sample contains roughly 510,000 distinct CDR3 sequences, approximately 15% of which appear only once. Source material: PBMCs or a T cell subset sorted from them (not recorded which). The receptor source for this set is an adult woman who had mild COVID-19 (a few samples of this study predate the infection). Cell type and time point are not known.

This clonotype was found many times. The CDR3 spells CSASFGGAGNEQFF. The CDR3 nucleotides are TGCAGTGCTAGTTTCGGGGGGGCGGGCAATGAGCAGTTCTTC. The chain has TRBV20-1 and TRBJ2-1; 8 nucleotides match TRBD2. The junction had 7 bases not matched to a gene; V was cut back by 3 bases and J by 6 bases. Germline V gene data show CDR1 as DFQATT and CDR2 as SNEGSKA (reference sequence). The CDR3 totals 14 residues.

This sequence joins TRBV23-1 and TRBJ2-7, with D unclear. TRBV23-1 has ORF status, its function being uncertain. The ends were cut back, 8 bases at V and 4 bases at J, with 6 bases in the middle. This CDR3 comprises 10 residues. CDR3 region: CASQDYEQYF. The CDR3 DNA follows: TGCGCCAGCCAAGATTACGAGCAGTACTTC.

In its sample, this clonotype was seen a few times. The chain is built from TRBV20-1 and TRBJ2-2, with a possible D match to TRBD2 (5 bases). V was cut by 5 bases and J by 4 bases, with 20 bases left in between. The CDR3 loop spans 16 amino acids. The germline CDR1 and CDR2 sequences are DFQATT and SNEGSKA (reference sequence). Here the CDR3 reads CSAYSNSRRGTGELFF. Here the CDR3 DNA reads TGCAGTGCTTACTCTAATAGCCGACGGGGCACCGGGGAGCTGTTTTTT.

This clonotype has just a few counts. This chain uses TRBV20-1 with TRBJ2-5; 7 bases match TRBD1. Trimming took 4 bases from V and 3 from J; bases not matched to a gene: 8. Germline V CDR1 and CDR2: DFQATT, SNEGSKA (reference sequence). This CDR3 has 14 residues. CDR3 region: CSANRQGWEETQYF. CDR3 bases: TGCAGTGCTAACAGACAGGGTTGGGAAGAGACCCAGTACTTC.

This sequence joins TRBV5-1 and TRBJ2-2; the match to TRBD1 covers 8 bases. Germline assignment: CDR1 SGHRS and CDR2 YFSETQ. CDR3 length: 17 residues. The V gene end was trimmed by 2 bases and the J gene end by 4 bases; junction bases not matched to a gene: 10. The CDR3 nucleotides read TGCGCCAGCAGCTTCGACAGGGGTGGGCGAGGCACCGGGGAGCTGTTTTTT. Its translation: CASSFDRGGRGTGELFF.

This clonotype was seen only a few times. The chain links TRBV12-3 or TRBV12-4 to TRBJ2-2; D remains unclear. V gave up 1 base and J gave up 3 bases, with 9 bases separating them. The length of the CDR3 is 15 residues. CDR3 amino acids: CASSLDGRYTGELFF. CDR3 DNA: TGTGCCAGCAGTTTAGACGGCAGGTACACCGGGGAGCTGTTTTTT.

The J gene is TRBJ2-6, the V gene TRBV30; D not certain. CDR3 size: 15 residues. V shed 3 bases and J shed 0 bases, with 9 bases lying between them. Germline V lookup: CDR1 GTSNPN, CDR2 SVGIG (reference sequence). This chain's CDR3 is CAWRTARSGANVLTF. The CDR3 DNA reads as TGTGCCTGGAGGACCGCTCGCTCTGGGGCCAACGTCCTGACTTTC.

V is TRBV14 and J is TRBJ2-3, with a weak D call TRBD2 (6 bases). This CDR3 has 18 amino acids. V lost 0 bases to trimming and J lost 6 bases, with 22 bases between them. Germline CDR1 is SGHDN and CDR2 is FVKESK. In nucleotides, the CDR3 is TGTGCCAGCAGCCAAGATAGCGGCAGCCCCCCGGCCGATGATACGCAGTATTTT. Translation gives CASSQDSGSPPADDTQYF. Based on the CDR3 plus reference TRBV14 and TRBJ2-3, the full variable domain is EAGVTQFPSHSVIEKGQTVTLRCDPISGHDNLYWYRRVMGKEIKFLLHFVKESKQDESGMPNNRFLAERTGGTYSTLKVQPAELEDSGVYFCASSQDSGSPPADDTQYFGPGTRLTVL.

This clonotype appeared a few times. The V and J genes are TRBV5-1 and TRBJ2-1; the match to TRBD2 covers 14 bases. V dropped 3 bases and J dropped 9; count of bases not matched to a gene: 5. Germline lookup yields CDR1 SGHRS and CDR2 YFSETQ. The CDR3 covers 15 residues. The CDR3 region has the DNA TGCGCCAGCAGCTGGGGGACTAGCGGGAGTGCTGAGCAGTTCTTC. Protein product: CASSWGTSGSAEQFF.

The chain carries TRBV10-3 and TRBJ2-1; TRBD1 matches at 8 bases. V dropped 3 bases and J dropped 6; count of bases not matched to a gene: 10. The CDR3 runs 16 residues. Germline V gene data show CDR1 as ENHRY and CDR2 as SYGVKD. The CDR3 protein is CAISDTGGEVGNEQFF. In DNA form, the CDR3 reads TGTGCCATCAGTGACACAGGGGGAGAGGTAGGCAATGAGCAGTTCTTC.

V usage is TRBV7-2 and J usage is TRBJ1-5; the D is unclear. The germline V and J ends were trimmed by 1 base and 1 base, with 11 bases remaining between them. Germline V gives CDR1 SGHTA, CDR2 FQGNSA. The CDR3 length is 16 residues. The CDR3 DNA sequence: TGTGCCAGCAGCTTAGAAGGAGCCAGGAGCAATCAGCCCCAGCATTTT. Translated: CASSLEGARSNQPQHF.

This clonotype occurred a few times. V gene TRBV5-4 combines with J gene TRBJ2-3, with 15 bases that match TRBD2. CDR3 length equals 22 residues. Germline CDR1 reads SGHNT; CDR2 reads YYREEE (reference sequence). V was clipped by 2 bases and J by 4 bases; unmatched bases: 20. As DNA, the CDR3 is TGTGCCAGCAGCTTCACAGCCCTGGTCTACGGGACTAGCGGGGGGCCCCCAGATACGCAGTATTTT. Protein sequence: CASSFTALVYGTSGGPPDTQYF.

A few counts support this clonotype. The chain combines TRBV7-9 with TRBJ1-4; TRBD1 might be the D (5 bases). The CDR3 is 15 residues long. Germline V lookup: CDR1 SEHNR, CDR2 FQNEAQ (reference sequence). V was cut by 5 bases and J by 4 bases, with 14 bases left in between. In nucleotides, the CDR3 is TGTGCCAGCAGCGGCCTCGGGACGGATAATGAAAAACTGTTTTTT. This codes for CASSGLGTDNEKLFF. Filled out from reference TRBV7-9 and TRBJ1-4, the complete variable domain reads DTGVSQNPRHKITKRGQNVTFRCDPISEHNRLYWYRQTLGQGPEFLTYFQNEAQLEKSRLLSDRFSAERPKGSFSTLEIQRTEQGDSAMYLCASSGLGTDNEKLFFGSGTQLSVL.

This clonotype has at least ten counts. The chain carries TRBV12-3 or TRBV12-4 and TRBJ1-6, with D perhaps TRBD1 (6 bases). This CDR3 has 14 amino acids. Trimming stripped 4 bases from V and 6 bases from J, with 10 bases between. The CDR3 DNA follows: TGTGCCAGCAGTTATCTACAGGGTAATTCACCCCTCCACTTT. It encodes CASSYLQGNSPLHF.

This clonotype has a handful of counts. For the CDR3, the DNA is TGTGCCAGCAGATTTCCCTCTAGCGGGGGACCCACAGATACGCAGTATTTT. Residues: CASRFPSSGGPTDTQYF. This sequence joins TRBV7-9 and TRBJ2-3; 10 nucleotides line up with TRBD2. The CDR3 has 17 amino acids. V lost 6 bases and J lost 2; bases outside the gene matches: 11. Per the germline V gene, CDR1 is SEHNR and CDR2 is FQNEAQ (reference sequence).

This clonotype was seen a handful of times. The gene calls are TRBV7-8 and TRBJ1-1; D is unclear. Deletions cut 5 bases from V and 4 bases from J, with 17 bases between. This CDR3 spans 15 amino acids. The germline V gene has CDR1 SGHVS and CDR2 FQNEAQ. The CDR3 DNA reads as TGTGCCAGCAGCAAAACGGGCGGGTGGAGCACTGAAGCTTTCTTT. Its protein product is CASSKTGGWSTEAFF.

This clonotype was seen a few times. One end of the junction does not line up with germline, which may come from a read error. This chain uses TRBV29-1 with TRBJ2-4; D unresolved. CDR1 SQVTM and CDR2 ANQGSEA come from the germline V gene. The CDR3 contains 11 residues. CDR3 sequence reads: CSVEEALNPDF. As DNA, the CDR3 is TGCAGCGTTGAAGAGGCCTTGAATCCGGACTTC.

The chain is built from TRBV30 and TRBJ2-7, with 7 bases identical to TRBD1. Germline V gene lookup returns CDR1 GTSNPN and CDR2 SVGIG (reference sequence). V gave up 1 base and J gave up 4 bases; unmatched junction bases: 7. The CDR3 contains 14 residues. This CDR3 reads CAWSGGTAKYEQYF. CDR3 DNA sequence: TGTGCCTGGAGTGGAGGGACAGCCAAATACGAGCAGTACTTC.

This clonotype was counted only a few times. It may be a read error: a sequence one base away is much more abundant. The chain carries TRBV9 and TRBJ2-5, with TRBD1 matching 7 bases. Germline V gene lookup returns CDR1 SGDLS and CDR2 YYNGEE. After removal of 6 bases from V and 3 bases from J, the junction contained 8 bases not matched to a gene. There are 14 residues in the CDR3. The CDR3 nucleotides are TGTGCCAGCACCGTCGGGACAGTAAAAGAGACCCAGTACTTC. Its translation: CASTVGTVKETQYF. Combining the CDR3 with reference TRBV9 and TRBJ2-5 gives the whole variable domain DSGVTQTPKHLITATGQRVTLRCSPRSGDLSVYWYQQSLDQGLQFLIQYYNGEERAKGNILERFSAQQFPDLHSELNLSSLELGDSALYFCASTVGTVKETQYFGPGTRLLVL.

This clonotype was seen only a few times. The chain carries TRBV2 and TRBJ1-1; D gene unclear. CDR3 size: 13 residues. Per germline, CDR1 SNHLY and CDR2 FYNNEI. V lost 7 bases to trimming and J lost 1 base, with 10 bases between them. This chain's CDR3 is CASTTLENTEAFF. Written as DNA, the CDR3 is TGTGCCAGCACCACGTTAGAGAACACTGAAGCTTTCTTT.

The V call is TRBV19, the J call TRBJ2-7; 8 bases map to TRBD2. The germline V gene encodes CDR1 LNHDA and CDR2 SQIVND (reference sequence). The V and J ends lost 8 bases and 2 bases, in that order; junction bases with no gene match: 5. This CDR3 is 13 amino acids long. The CDR3 sequence is CASGRGGTYEQYF. The CDR3 nucleotides read TGTGCCAGTGGTCGGGGGGGCACCTACGAGCAGTACTTC.

This clonotype was seen at least ten times. The V gene is TRBV7-2, the J gene TRBJ2-2; no clear D. The CDR3 length is 13 residues. Germline V CDR1 and CDR2: SGHTA, FQGNSA. V lost 3 bases, J lost 3 bases, and 5 bases lay in between. The CDR3 nucleotides read TGTGCCAGCAGCTTTCGTGACACCGGGGAGCTGTTTTTT. Translating it yields CASSFRDTGELFF.

The V and J genes are TRBV6-2 or TRBV6-3 and TRBJ1-1, with 7 bases that match TRBD1. Germline V lookup: CDR1 MNHEY, CDR2 SVGEGT. V lost 0 bases and J lost 0; bases outside the gene matches: 4. The CDR3 runs 16 residues. The DNA for the CDR3 is TGTGCCAGCAGTTACTCGCGACAGGGCTTGAACACTGAAGCTTTCTTT. Translating gives CASSYSRQGLNTEAFF.

This sequence joins TRBV9 and TRBJ2-6; D is ambiguous. V was clipped by 0 bases and J by 0 bases, with 4 bases between them. This CDR3 spans 15 amino acids. Germline V gene lookup returns CDR1 SGDLS and CDR2 YYNGEE. The CDR3 coding sequence is TGTGCCAGCAGCGTAGAGGGCTCTGGGGCCAACGTCCTGACTTTC. This translates into CASSVEGSGANVLTF.

This clonotype was recorded many times. The genes are TRBV9 and TRBJ1-4, with D unclear. Germline V lookup: CDR1 SGDLS, CDR2 YYNGEE. Trimming took 0 bases from V and 1 from J, leaving 4 bases between them. This CDR3 has 14 amino acids. The CDR3: CASSVDETNEKLFF. Here the CDR3 DNA reads TGTGCCAGCAGCGTAGACGAAACTAATGAAAAACTGTTTTTT.

This clonotype showed up just a few times. The chain carries TRBV9 and TRBJ2-2; maybe TRBD2 (6 bases). The germline V and J ends were trimmed by 3 bases and 0 bases, with 15 bases remaining between them. The germline CDR1 and CDR2 sequences are SGDLS and YYNGEE. This CDR3 contains 17 residues. The CDR3 region is CASSDQPGLTNTGELFF. In DNA form, the CDR3 reads TGTGCCAGCAGCGATCAACCGGGACTTACGAACACCGGGGAGCTGTTTTTT.

The gene calls are TRBV18 and TRBJ2-3; 10 bases line up with TRBD2. CDR3 length: 17 amino acids. Trimming cost V 5 bases and J 2 bases; bases outside gene matches: 10. Germline V gene sequence: CDR1 KGHSH, CDR2 LQKENI. The CDR3 is CASSALSSGSNTDTQYF. CDR3 DNA: TGTGCCAGCTCAGCGCTGTCTAGCGGGAGTAACACAGATACGCAGTATTTT. Combining the CDR3 with reference TRBV18 and TRBJ2-3 gives the whole variable domain NAGVMQNPRHLVRRRGQEARLRCSPMKGHSHVYWYRQLPEEGLKFMVYLQKENIIDESGMPKERFSAEFPKEGPSILRIQQVVRGDSAAYFCASSALSSGSNTDTQYFGPGTRLTVL.